This T cell receptor beta chain was documented in a study of cytomegalovirus exposure and HLA in healthy donors. Trimming left V 2 bases short and J 2 bases short, with 3 bases between. Per germline, CDR1 ENHRY and CDR2 SYGVKD. The length of the CDR3 is 13 residues. The PCR used 60 Vbeta and 13 Jbeta primers. In the original workflow: As a later analysis found, there were approximately 80 million unique TCR beta chains, of which roughly 11 million were shared. The method was immunoSEQ multiplex PCR; TCRdb's version includes in-frame clones alone and lacks a portion of them. V and J calls and clone size come straight from that table; D and trimming were deduced from the DNA. The sample consists of 210,000 or so clones, around four fifths of them appearing once. This clone has only a few counts.

This TCR came from a woman between 45 and 60 years old in good health and CMV-seropositive. The source material was PBMCs. V and J are TRBV10-3 and TRBJ1-4; no reliable D call. DNA of the CDR3: TGTGCCATCAGTGAGGGCACTAATGAAAAACTGTTTTTT. This encodes CAISEGTNEKLFF.